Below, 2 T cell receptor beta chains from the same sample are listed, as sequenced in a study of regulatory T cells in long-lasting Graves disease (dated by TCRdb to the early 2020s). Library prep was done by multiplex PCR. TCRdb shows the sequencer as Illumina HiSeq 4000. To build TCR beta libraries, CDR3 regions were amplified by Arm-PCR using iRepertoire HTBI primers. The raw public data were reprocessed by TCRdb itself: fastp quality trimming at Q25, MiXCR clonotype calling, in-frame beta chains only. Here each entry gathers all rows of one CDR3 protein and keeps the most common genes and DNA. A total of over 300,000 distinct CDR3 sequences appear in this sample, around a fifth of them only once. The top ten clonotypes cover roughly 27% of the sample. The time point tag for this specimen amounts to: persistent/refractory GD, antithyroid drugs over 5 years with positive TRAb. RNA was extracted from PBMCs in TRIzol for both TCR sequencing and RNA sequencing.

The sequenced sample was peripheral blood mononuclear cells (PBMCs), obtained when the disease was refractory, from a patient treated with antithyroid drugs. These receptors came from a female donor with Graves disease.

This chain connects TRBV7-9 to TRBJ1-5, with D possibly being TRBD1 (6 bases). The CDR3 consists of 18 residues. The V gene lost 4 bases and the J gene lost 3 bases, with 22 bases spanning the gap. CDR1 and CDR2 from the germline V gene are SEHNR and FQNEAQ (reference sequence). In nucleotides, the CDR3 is TGTGCCAGCAGCTCCGGGACATCAAGGATTATGGCCAATCAGCCCCAGCATTTT. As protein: CASSSGTSRIMANQPQHF.

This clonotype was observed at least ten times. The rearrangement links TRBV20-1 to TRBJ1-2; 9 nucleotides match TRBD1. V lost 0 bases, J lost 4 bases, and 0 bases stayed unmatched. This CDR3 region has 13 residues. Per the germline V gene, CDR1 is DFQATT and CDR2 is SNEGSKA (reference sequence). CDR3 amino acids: CSAREDRGYGYTF. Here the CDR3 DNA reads TGCAGTGCTAGAGAGGACAGGGGCTATGGCTACACCTTC.